The 6 T cell receptor beta chains below all came from one sample that was sequenced in a study of T cell repertoires in aging, cancer and after chemotherapy. Multiplex touch-down PCR with TRB-A/B primers amplified rearranged V-D-J TRB sequences. Via MiXCR, TCRdb re-called the multiplex PCR reads, giving one row per CDR3 protein. In the table there are 2,000 or so distinct CDR3 sequences, approximately 30% of which are singletons. Peripheral blood genomic DNA, not sorted cells or RNA, was the template. The sample taken for sequencing was blood. These receptors were obtained from a human donor with a solid tumor.

In this sample, this clonotype is medium-sized. The chain's CDR3 is CATKSQGGGYEQYF. CDR3 in DNA: TGTGCCACCAAATCACAGGGTGGGGGCTACGAGCAGTACTTC. The chain combines TRBV19 with TRBJ2-7; D possibly corresponds to TRBD1 (6 bases). Looked up from germline, CDR1 is LNHDA and CDR2 is SQIVND (reference sequence). The CDR3 is 14 residues long. V was pared by 10 bases and J by 3 bases, with 19 bases between.

With respect to this clonotype: A much larger clone differs from this one at a single base, so this may be a read error. The chain is built from TRBV5-1 and TRBJ2-3; the match to TRBD2 covers 10 bases. The CDR3 is 16 residues long. Trimming cost V 3 bases and J 5 bases; bases outside gene matches: 9. CDR1 SGHRS and CDR2 YFSETQ come from the germline V gene. The CDR3 DNA sequence: TGCGCCAGCAGCTCACTGGGACTAGCGCGGGGAGATACGCAGTATTTT. This translates into CASSSLGLARGDTQYF.

By its share, this clonotype is large. CDR3 protein: CASSNTYTGELFF. Here the CDR3 DNA reads TGTGCCAGTAGTAACACCTACACCGGGGAGCTGTTTTTT. The chain links TRBV19 to TRBJ2-2; unclear D gene. Germline V gives CDR1 LNHDA, CDR2 SQIVND (reference sequence). This CDR3 contains 13 residues. Trimming left V 4 bases short and J 3 bases short, with 6 bases between. Full variable domain (outside the CDR3, taken from reference TRBV19 and TRBJ2-2): DGGITQSPKYLFRKEGQNVTLSCEQNLNHDAMYWYRQDPGQGLRLIYYSQIVNDFQKGDIAEGYSVSREKKESFPLTVTSAQKNPTAFYLCASSNTYTGELFFGEGSRLTVL.

This clonotype is medium-sized within its sample. The chain carries TRBV6-2 or TRBV6-3 and TRBJ1-5; 7 nucleotides align to TRBD1. V was clipped by 2 bases and J by 5 bases; unmatched bases: 18. Germline V gives CDR1 MNHEY, CDR2 SVGEGT. CDR3 length: 19 amino acids. Here the CDR3 DNA reads TGTGCCAGCAGTTACACCCACAGGGGATTTAAGGGGCAGGATCAGCCCCAGCATTTT. Its protein is CASSYTHRGFKGQDQPQHF.

Relative to its sample, this clonotype is large. This chain links TRBV19 with TRBJ2-3; D call uncertain. The CDR3 sequence is 14 residues long. Trimming left V 5 bases short and J 0 bases short, with 9 bases between. Germline loops: CDR1 LNHDA, CDR2 SQIVND (reference sequence). The CDR3 nucleotides are TGTGCCAGTAGTCCCATTTCTAGCACAGATACGCAGTATTTT. This sequence encodes CASSPISSTDTQYF.

Notes on this clonotype: Sequence at one end of the junction differs from germline and may be a read error. In DNA, the CDR3 is TGTGCCAGCAGCTTTGGGGGCCTACTAGCGGGGGGGCCAGATACGCAGTATTTT. It is translated as CASSFGGLLAGGPDTQYF. V and J are TRBV5-1 and TRBJ2-3; TRBD2 matches 13 bases. This CDR3 is built from 18 residues. Germline V gene lookup returns CDR1 SGHRS and CDR2 YFSETQ.